These 17 T cell receptor beta chains were all obtained from the same sample, sequenced in a study of blood T cell repertoires in COVID-19. TCRdb's table, derived via immunoSEQ multiplex PCR, lists solely in-frame clones and lacks some. Of fewer than 300,000 clones listed, around 88% are singletons. The sequenced material came from peripheral blood. These receptor sequences come from an elderly man with acute or convalescent COVID-19.

The chain recombines TRBV11-3 with TRBJ2-7, with D unclear. Germline assignment: CDR1 SGHNT and CDR2 YENEEA. Trimming took off 5 bases at V and 0 bases at J, with 8 bases between the two ends. The length of the CDR3 is 13 residues. For the CDR3, the DNA is TGTGCCAGCAGCCCCGAGGACTCCTACGAGCAGTACTTC. This encodes CASSPEDSYEQYF.

This rearrangement joins TRBV9 to TRBJ1-3, with TRBD1 as a possible D gene (6 bases). Trimming shortened V by 0 bases and J by 0 bases, and 10 bases separated the two germline ends. CDR3 length: 16 residues. CDR1 is SGDLS and CDR2 is YYNGEE in the germline V gene. The CDR3 DNA is TGTGCCAGCAGCGTAGTGGACAGTAGCTCTGGAAACACCATATATTTT. It specifies CASSVVDSSSGNTIYF.

The V gene is TRBV3-1 (or the pseudogene TRBV3-2), the J gene TRBJ2-7; D is unresolved. Trimming removed 1 base from V and 7 bases from J, with 14 bases in between. The CDR3 has 14 amino acids. CDR1 is LGHDT and CDR2 is YNNKEL in the germline V gene (reference sequence). This CDR3 is CASSQGEGAKEQYF. The CDR3 DNA reads TGTGCCAGCAGCCAAGGTGAAGGAGCCAAGGAGCAGTACTTC.

The rearrangement uses TRBV6-5 and TRBJ2-1; tentatively, D is TRBD2 (6 bases). This CDR3 is 12 amino acids long. From germline, CDR1 is MNHEY and CDR2 SVGAGI. V was pared by 6 bases and J by 6 bases, with 9 bases between. In nucleotides, the CDR3 is TGTGCCAGCAGGGGGACTTCCAATGAGCAGTTCTTC. It encodes CASRGTSNEQFF.

The V gene is TRBV24-1, the J gene TRBJ2-3, with D maybe TRBD1 (6 bases). Per germline, CDR1 KGHDR and CDR2 SFDVKD. The length of the CDR3 is 15 residues. Trimming removed 4 bases from V and 0 bases from J, with 10 bases in between. In DNA form, the CDR3 reads TGTGCCACCAGTGAAAACAGGGTTAGCACAGATACGCAGTATTTT. This codes for CATSENRVSTDTQYF.

The CDR3 sequence: CASSAEYRVAQYF. CDR3 DNA: TGTGCCAGCAGCGCAGAGTACAGGGTTGCCCAGTACTTC. This chain links TRBV11-2 with TRBJ2-5, with D possibly matching TRBD1 (6 bases). Deletions cut 5 bases from V and 9 bases from J, with 16 bases between. There are 13 residues in the CDR3. CDR1 is SGHAT, CDR2 FQNNGV, per germline.

The chain has TRBV18 and TRBJ2-3, with 7 bases matching TRBD1. From germline, CDR1 is KGHSH and CDR2 LQKENI. The CDR3 runs 17 residues. The junction had 12 bases not matched to a gene; V was cut back by 0 bases and J by 6 bases. The CDR3 bases are TGTGCCAGCTCACCACCGGGACAGCTCCTTATAGGCGATACGCAGTATTTT. It encodes CASSPPGQLLIGDTQYF.

The genes are TRBV10-3 and TRBJ2-1, with D possibly TRBD1 on 6 matching bases. V dropped 9 bases and J dropped 7 bases, with 19 bases sitting between them. Per the germline V gene, CDR1 is ENHRY and CDR2 is SYGVKD. The CDR3 is 14 residues long. CDR3 region: CAINPGAQKNEQFF. CDR3 bases: TGTGCCATAAACCCAGGGGCCCAAAAAAATGAGCAGTTCTTC.

The chain has TRBV7-2 and TRBJ2-1, with 7 nucleotides matching TRBD1. Germline V gene data show CDR1 as SGHTA and CDR2 as FQGNSA. CDR3 size: 15 residues. Losses at the gene ends were 1 base for V and 4 bases for J; bases not matched to a gene: 4. Here the CDR3 DNA reads TGTGCCAGCAGCTTAGAAGGGGGCCTTTACAATGAGCAGTTCTTC. Its translation is CASSLEGGLYNEQFF. The full variable domain, its missing parts supplied by reference TRBV7-2 and TRBJ2-1, is GAGVSQSPSNKVTEKGKDVELRCDPISGHTALYWYRQSLGQGLEFLIYFQGNSAPDKSGLPSDRFSAERTGGSVSTLTIQRTQQEDSAVYLCASSLEGGLYNEQFFGPGTRLTVL.

This clone was found a few times. The CDR3, as DNA: TGTGCCAGCTCAGGACAGGGGGAAGGCTATGGCTACACCTTC. Its protein product is CASSGQGEGYGYTF. The chain joins TRBV5-4 to TRBJ1-2, with TRBD1 identical over 10 bases. The V and J ends lost 7 bases and 4 bases, in that order; junction bases with no gene match: 7. The germline CDR1 and CDR2 sequences are SGHNT and YYREEE (reference sequence). This CDR3 has 14 amino acids. Full variable domain (rest looked up from reference TRBV5-4 and TRBJ1-2): ETGVTQSPTHLIKTRGQQVTLRCSSQSGHNTVSWYQQALGQGPQFIFQYYREEENGRGNFPPRFSGLQFPNYSSELNVNALELDDSALYLCASSGQGEGYGYTFGSGTRLTVV.

This chain connects TRBV7-2 to TRBJ2-5; D possibly corresponds to TRBD2 (5 bases). Per germline, CDR1 SGHTA and CDR2 FQGNSA. This CDR3 contains 13 residues. V lost 5 bases, J lost 7 bases, and 14 bases lay in between. The CDR3: CASSEGVYGTQYF. The CDR3 bases are TGTGCCAGCAGCGAGGGAGTTTACGGGACCCAGTACTTC.

The CDR3, as DNA: TGCGCCAGCAGCTTGACGACAAGCAGAAATGAAAAACTGTTTTTT. The encoded protein is CASSLTTSRNEKLFF. The gene calls are TRBV5-1 and TRBJ1-4; D uncertain. Trimming shortened V by 1 base and J by 5 bases, and 12 bases separated the two germline ends. This CDR3 contains 15 residues. CDR1 and CDR2 from the germline V gene are SGHRS and YFSETQ.

This rearrangement joins TRBV13 to TRBJ1-2; 10 positions agree with TRBD1. This CDR3 contains 16 residues. Losses at the gene ends were 2 bases for V and 8 bases for J; bases not matched to a gene: 11. Germline V CDR1 and CDR2: PRHDT, FYEKMQ (reference sequence). CDR3 nucleotide sequence: TGTGCCAGCAGCTTAATTTTGACAGGGGGCGGCTTCGGCTACACCTTC. It yields the protein CASSLILTGGGFGYTF.

The gene calls are TRBV29-1 and TRBJ2-5; TRBD2 matches at 11 bases. Germline CDR1 reads SQVTM; CDR2 reads ANQGSEA. The CDR3 loop spans 15 amino acids. The V gene end was trimmed by 7 bases and the J gene end by 2 bases; junction bases not matched to a gene: 9. The CDR3 DNA follows: TGCAGCGCCACTCCTCTAGCGGGGGGACAAGAGACCCAGTACTTC. It yields the protein CSATPLAGGQETQYF.

The rearrangement links TRBV3-1 (or the pseudogene TRBV3-2) to TRBJ1-2; possibly TRBD1 for D (5 bases). The CDR3 is 15 residues long. Trimming stripped 1 base from V and 0 bases from J, with 9 bases between. From germline, CDR1 is LGHDT and CDR2 YNNKEL (reference sequence). The CDR3 coding sequence is TGTGCCAGCAGCCAAGGGGCAGGGCCTAACTATGGCTACACCTTC. Translated, it gives CASSQGAGPNYGYTF.

In DNA form, the CDR3 reads TGTGCCAGCAGCTCCCGCCGGACAGGGGGCACCCCAGATACGCAGTATTTT. Its protein product is CASSSRRTGGTPDTQYF. The chain is built from TRBV7-6 and TRBJ2-3, with 11 nucleotides matching TRBD1. The CDR3 has 17 amino acids. V was pared by 4 bases and J by 4 bases, with 10 bases of the junction left unmatched. From germline, CDR1 is SGHVS and CDR2 FNYEAQ.

The rearrangement links TRBV19 to TRBJ2-6; tentative D call: TRBD1 (6 bases). The CDR3 is made up of 15 amino acids. V was pared by 6 bases and J by 0 bases, with 9 bases between. Germline CDR1 and CDR2: LNHDA and SQIVND (reference sequence). CDR3 residues: CASSDRTSGANVLTF. As DNA, the CDR3 is TGTGCCAGTAGCGACAGGACCTCTGGGGCCAACGTCCTGACTTTC.